This T cell receptor beta chain was sequenced in a study of blood T cell repertoires in COVID-19. Across the whole study: In each case, the material was cDNA or gDNA derived from T cells, B-cell-depleted T cells, or PBMCs.

Libraries were prepared by immunoSEQ multiplex PCR; TCRdb keeps only in-frame clonotypes and omits some of them. This table has some 250,000 clones, approximately 83% appearing once. Residents of 24 US areas, aged about 18 to 89 years, made up the participants. Sequences were obtained from PBMCs or T cells enriched from blood (not recorded which). The sequence came from a woman aged 45-65 years who had recovered from COVID-19.

The CDR3 protein is CASKAGQEEQFF. CDR3 DNA: TGTGCCAGCAAGGCTGGACAGGAGGAGCAGTTCTTC. The chain combines TRBV2 with TRBJ2-1; 7 nucleotides agree with TRBD1. Trimming at V came to 7 bases and at J to 10 bases, leaving 7 bases not matched to a gene. CDR1 is SNHLY and CDR2 is FYNNEI in the germline V gene. This CDR3 region has 12 residues.